This TCR beta chain was recovered during a study of T cell changes during pregnancy in multiple sclerosis. Data came from immunoSEQ multiplex PCR; TCRdb stores just in-frame clones and leaves some out. The sample carries 45,000 to 55,000 clones, over 90% recorded once. V was shortened by 0 bases and J by 5 bases, with 12 bases between the two germline ends. The CDR3 has 15 residues. Germline loops: CDR1 WSHSY, CDR2 SAAADI. The clonotype was recovered from a female donor with multiple sclerosis, enrolled in a pregnancy study. V gene TRBV10-2 combines with J gene TRBJ2-3; D is possibly TRBD1 (5 bases). Source: peripheral blood, taken in the third trimester of pregnancy. The CDR3 here is CASSESGVGVDTQYF. In DNA form, the CDR3 reads TGCGCCAGCAGTGAGTCTGGGGTAGGGGTAGATACGCAGTATTTT.